This T cell receptor beta chain originates from a study of blood T cell repertoires in COVID-19. Sequencing used immunoSEQ multiplex PCR; TCRdb keeps in-frame clones, though not all of them. The sample gives roughly 100,000 clones, about four fifths of which show up once; approximately 27% is in the top ten. The germline V gene encodes CDR1 SGHVS and CDR2 FQNEAQ. There are 17 residues in the CDR3. V trimming: 5 bases; J trimming: 4 bases; junction bases outside the gene matches: 13. The sample consisted of peripheral blood. The TCR sequence derives from a man aged 55-75 years with acute or convalescent COVID-19. The chain is built from TRBV7-8 and TRBJ2-3; 9 bases fit TRBD2. CDR3 in amino acids: CASSQGGLAGLADTQYF. The CDR3 bases are TGTGCCAGCAGCCAGGGTGGGCTAGCGGGATTAGCAGATACGCAGTATTTT.